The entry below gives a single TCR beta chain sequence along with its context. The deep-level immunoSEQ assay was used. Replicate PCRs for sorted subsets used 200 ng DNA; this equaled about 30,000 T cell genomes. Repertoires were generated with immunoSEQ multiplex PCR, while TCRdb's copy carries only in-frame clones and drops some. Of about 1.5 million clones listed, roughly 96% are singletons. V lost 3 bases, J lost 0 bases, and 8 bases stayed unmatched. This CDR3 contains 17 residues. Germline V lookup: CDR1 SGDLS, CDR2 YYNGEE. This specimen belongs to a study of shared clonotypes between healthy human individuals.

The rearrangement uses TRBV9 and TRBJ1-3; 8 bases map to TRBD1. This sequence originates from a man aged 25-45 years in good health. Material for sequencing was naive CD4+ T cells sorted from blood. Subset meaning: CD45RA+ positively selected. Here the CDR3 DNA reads TGTGCCAGCAGCGGGCTGAGGGACAGGCGCTCTGGAAACACCATATATTTT. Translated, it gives CASSGLRDRRSGNTIYF.